This entry describes one T cell receptor beta chain. Its antigen is unknown. Base qualities were left out, and no much larger clone turns up one base away. The data belong to a study of T cells in tumors after PD-1 blockade (dated by TCRdb to 2018 to 2020). General notes on the study: Patients were excluded if they had prior checkpoint blockade, use of systemic immunosuppressants, or recent radiotherapy or other anti-cancer therapy within 4 weeks. Bulk TCR sequencing was performed on 10 to 11 peripheral blood samples from a handful of patients to compare blood and tumor clonotypes. Using site-matched tumors from BCC or SCC patients sampled before and after anti-PD-1 therapy, the study carried out paired single-cell RNA and TCR sequencing. While on anti-PD-1 treatment, some of the patients also continued taking daily vismodegib 150 mg. On average, peripheral blood samples had 95,000 to 120,000 TCR templates (range roughly 24,000-280,000) and around 35,000 unique clonotypes. Patients were treated with either pembrolizumab 200 mg every 3 weeks or cemiplimab 350 mg every 2 weeks. RECIST version 1.1 was used to assess clinical response. The study at large found these results: About 40% of the TCR clonotypes from tumors also showed up in blood, and some novel exhausted tumor clones were present in pre-treatment blood, which suggests peripheral recruitment. The source of novel T cell clones was not identified and could include lymphoid organs or rare unexpanded clones within the tumor or its periphery.

The time point label of this sample denotes: before anti-PD-1 therapy. Genomic DNA extracted from tumor biopsies or peripheral blood was used for bulk TCRbeta sequencing, with input ranging from roughly 616 ng to 6,004 ng. Every patient had histologically proven advanced or metastatic basal or squamous cell carcinoma and was a poor candidate for surgical resection. Of the 10 or so patients making up the basal cell carcinoma cohort, 8 or 9 underwent bulk tumor TCR sequencing. V is trimmed back by 5 bases and J by 5 bases, and the junction contains 11 bases that no gene match accounts for. From the germline V gene, CDR1 is MDHEN and CDR2 is SYDVKM. The CDR3 starts with the cysteine, ends with the phenylalanine, and has 15 residues. Just CDR3 DNA is preserved here, 45 bases in frame from base 1. The immunoSEQ platform was used to carry out deep TCRbeta sequencing. Under the source paper's analysis protocol: For further analysis, only productive rearrangements were exported out of the immunoSEQ Analyzer. Bulk TCRbeta clonotypes were assigned T cell phenotypes by matching to single-cell RNA+TCR-seq clones sharing the same TCRbeta sequence. Using bulk TCR sequencing data, clone enrichment in tumor was calculated by dividing a clone's tumor frequency by the same clone's PBMC frequency. TCRs were grouped by GLIPH into specificity groups, defined as clusters of distinct TCRs likely recognizing common antigens via shared CDR3 motifs. The source is immuneACCESS, and TCRdb retained only in-frame sequences with V and J called. Part of the clones is not carried over; for the studies checked, unresolved V genes explain less than half of this, and the remainder is unexplained. Clone size and V and J calls were adopted from that table, with D and trimming inferred from the DNA. The sample yields 40,000 to 55,000 clones; approximately 75% were counted once. The ten biggest clones cover approximately 15% of the sample.

Sequencing was performed on PBMCs, taken before anti-PD-1 treatment. This TCR came from a human donor with basal cell carcinoma. The chain couples TRBV28 to TRBJ2-5, with 7 bases aligning to TRBD1. The CDR3 is CASSTSTGMRETQYF. Here is the DNA: TGTGCCAGCAGTACCTCGACAGGGATGAGGGAGACCCAGTACTTC.